This T cell receptor beta chain was sequenced during a study of blood T cell repertoires in COVID-19. This clone occurred a few times. Some clones are missing from TCRdb's copy, which holds only in-frame ones; the method was immunoSEQ multiplex PCR. Of about 200,000 clones in the sample, approximately 82% were seen once. V was clipped by 0 bases and J by 3 bases, with 9 bases between them. The CDR3 runs to 15 residues. Germline lookup yields CDR1 SGHRS and CDR2 YFSETQ. The TCR comes from a human donor with acute or convalescent COVID-19. The donor label of this sample is uncertain. The genes are TRBV5-1 and TRBJ2-2; maybe TRBD1 (6 bases). The sequencing sample was made of peripheral blood. The DNA of the CDR3 is TGCGCCAGCAGCTTGGCGGGACAAGACACCGGGGAGCTGTTTTTT. It specifies CASSLAGQDTGELFF.